This T cell receptor (beta chain) was observed in a study of T-cell memory formation after mild COVID-19. Study outcomes and limitations: There was a balanced CD4/CD8 profile in clones contracting day 15 to 85, and later expanders leaned CD4+.

The CDR3 covers 14 residues. Trimming removed 10 bases from V and 4 bases from J, with 14 bases in between. In germline, CDR1 is SGHTA, CDR2 FQGNSA. Constant-segment primers were used for 5'RACE, and the resulting TCR alpha and TCR beta cDNA libraries carried sample barcodes and UMIs. TCRdb called the 5' RACE reads again in MiXCR, with one record for every CDR3 protein. The sample consists of approximately 340,000 distinct CDR3 sequences, approximately 15% of them appearing once. In this sample, this clonotype turned up a few times. Its antigen is unidentified. This TCR derives from a man between 18 and 29 years old who had mild COVID-19 (a few samples of this study predate the infection). Cell type and time point are not known. This chain joins TRBV7-2 and TRBJ2-6; D possibly corresponds to TRBD2 (5 bases). The specimen sequenced was PBMCs or a T cell subset sorted from them (not recorded which). The CDR3 nucleotides are TGTGCCACTCAATCGGGGAGCGGGGCCAACGTCCTGACTTTC. This codes for CATQSGSGANVLTF.